This note documents a single T cell receptor (beta chain) sequence. Germline CDR1 and CDR2: LNHDA and SQIVND (reference sequence). V lost 3 bases and J lost 2, with 8 bases in between. CDR3 length: 14 amino acids. The record originates from a study of control samples from healthy donors and cancer patients. Libraries were prepared by immunoSEQ multiplex PCR; TCRdb keeps only in-frame clonotypes and omits some of them. The data show some 94,000 clones, with 85% to 90% seen just once and under 10% held by the top ten. The sequencing input was PBMCs. The TCR was taken from a woman in her 50s with colorectal cancer. The chain combines TRBV19 with TRBJ1-5, with D unresolved. CDR3 protein: CASSIVRGNQPQHF. CDR3 nucleotides: TGTGCCAGTAGTATTGTTAGGGGCAATCAGCCCCAGCATTTT.